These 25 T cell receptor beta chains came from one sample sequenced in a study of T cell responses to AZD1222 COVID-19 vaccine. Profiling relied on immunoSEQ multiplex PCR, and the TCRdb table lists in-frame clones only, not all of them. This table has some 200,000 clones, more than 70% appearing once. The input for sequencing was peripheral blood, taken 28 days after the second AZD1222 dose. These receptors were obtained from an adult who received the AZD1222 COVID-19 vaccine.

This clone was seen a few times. The CDR3 DNA reads as TGTGCCAGCAGTTTATACTCCGGCGGCTATGGCTACACCTTC. Protein sequence: CASSLYSGGYGYTF. The rearrangement joins TRBV27 to TRBJ1-2; D is unresolved. Trimming stripped 1 base from V and 4 bases from J, with 10 bases between. This CDR3 is 14 amino acids long. CDR1 MNHEY and CDR2 SMNVEV come from the germline V gene (reference sequence).

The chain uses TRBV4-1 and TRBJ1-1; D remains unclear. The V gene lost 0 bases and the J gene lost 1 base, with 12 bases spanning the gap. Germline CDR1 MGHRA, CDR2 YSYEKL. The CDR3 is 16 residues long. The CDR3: CASSQDSRAANTEAFF. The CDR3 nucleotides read TGCGCCAGCAGCCAAGATTCCCGGGCAGCGAACACTGAAGCTTTCTTT.

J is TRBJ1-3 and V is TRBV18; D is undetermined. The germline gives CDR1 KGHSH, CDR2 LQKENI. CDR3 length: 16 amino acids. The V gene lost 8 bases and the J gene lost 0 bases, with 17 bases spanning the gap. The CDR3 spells CASRPLGSRSGNTIYF. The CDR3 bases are TGTGCCAGCCGACCCTTGGGGAGCCGCTCTGGAAACACCATATATTTT.

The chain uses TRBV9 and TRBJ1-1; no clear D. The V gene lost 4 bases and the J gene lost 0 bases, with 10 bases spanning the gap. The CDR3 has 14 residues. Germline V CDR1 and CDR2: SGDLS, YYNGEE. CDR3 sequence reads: CASSLRPLNTEAFF. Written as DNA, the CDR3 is TGTGCCAGCAGCTTACGGCCCTTGAACACTGAAGCTTTCTTT.

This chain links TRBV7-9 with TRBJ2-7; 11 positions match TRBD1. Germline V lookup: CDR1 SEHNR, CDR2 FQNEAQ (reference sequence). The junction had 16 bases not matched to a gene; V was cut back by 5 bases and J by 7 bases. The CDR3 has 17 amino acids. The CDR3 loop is CASSPYLGTGDRGEQYF. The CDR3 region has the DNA TGTGCCAGCAGCCCCTATTTGGGGACAGGGGACAGGGGGGAGCAGTACTTC.

The DNA for the CDR3 is TGTGCCGGGGGAGGGAGGACAGATACGCAGTATTTT. Translated, it gives CAGGGRTDTQYF. The V gene is TRBV6-5, the J gene TRBJ2-3; 7 bases line up with TRBD2. Trimming removed 11 bases from V and 3 bases from J; junction bases left unmatched: 5. CDR1 is MNHEY, CDR2 SVGAGI, per germline. The length of the CDR3 is 12 residues.

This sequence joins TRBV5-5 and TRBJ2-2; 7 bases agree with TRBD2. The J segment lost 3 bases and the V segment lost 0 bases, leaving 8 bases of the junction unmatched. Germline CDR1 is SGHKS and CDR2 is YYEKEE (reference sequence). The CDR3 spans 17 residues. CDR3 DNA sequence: TGTGCCAGCAGCTTGGTAATCGCGGGAGCGGACACCGGGGAGCTGTTTTTT. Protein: CASSLVIAGADTGELFF.

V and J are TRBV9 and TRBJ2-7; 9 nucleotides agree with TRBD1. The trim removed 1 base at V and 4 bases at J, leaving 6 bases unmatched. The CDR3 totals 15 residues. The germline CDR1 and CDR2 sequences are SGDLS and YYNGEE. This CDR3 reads CASSVSGDREYEQYF. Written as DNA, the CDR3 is TGTGCCAGCAGCGTATCCGGGGACAGGGAGTACGAGCAGTACTTC.

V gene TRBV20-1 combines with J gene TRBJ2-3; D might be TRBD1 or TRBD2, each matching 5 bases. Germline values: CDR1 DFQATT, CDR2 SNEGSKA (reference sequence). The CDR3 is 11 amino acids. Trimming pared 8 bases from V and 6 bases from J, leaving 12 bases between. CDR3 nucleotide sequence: TGCAGTCTAAGAGGGACCGATACGCAGTATTTT. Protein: CSLRGTDTQYF.

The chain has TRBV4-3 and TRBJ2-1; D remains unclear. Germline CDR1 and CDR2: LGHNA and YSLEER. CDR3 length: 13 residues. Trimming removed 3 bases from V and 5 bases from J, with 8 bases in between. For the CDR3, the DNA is TGCGCCAGCAGCCAGGCTCAGCACAATGAGCAGTTCTTC. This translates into CASSQAQHNEQFF.

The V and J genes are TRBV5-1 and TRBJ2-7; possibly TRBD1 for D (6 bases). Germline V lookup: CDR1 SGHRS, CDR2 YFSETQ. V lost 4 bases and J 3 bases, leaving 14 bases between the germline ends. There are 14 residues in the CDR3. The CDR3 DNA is TGCGCCAGCAGCCGCATCAGGACAGACTACGAGCAGTACTTC. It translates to CASSRIRTDYEQYF.

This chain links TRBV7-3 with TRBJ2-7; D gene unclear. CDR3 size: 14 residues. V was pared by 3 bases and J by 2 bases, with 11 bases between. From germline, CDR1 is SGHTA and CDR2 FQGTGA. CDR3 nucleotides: TGTGCCAGCAGCTTGGCTTCCTCTGCCTACGAGCAGTACTTC. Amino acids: CASSLASSAYEQYF.

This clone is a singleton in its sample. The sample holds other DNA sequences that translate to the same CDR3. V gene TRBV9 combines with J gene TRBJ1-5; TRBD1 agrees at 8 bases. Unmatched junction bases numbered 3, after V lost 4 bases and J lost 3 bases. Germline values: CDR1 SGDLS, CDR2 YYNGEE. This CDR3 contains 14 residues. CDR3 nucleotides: TGTGCCAGCAGCAGGACAGGGAACAATCAGCCCCAGCATTTT. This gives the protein CASSRTGNNQPQHF.

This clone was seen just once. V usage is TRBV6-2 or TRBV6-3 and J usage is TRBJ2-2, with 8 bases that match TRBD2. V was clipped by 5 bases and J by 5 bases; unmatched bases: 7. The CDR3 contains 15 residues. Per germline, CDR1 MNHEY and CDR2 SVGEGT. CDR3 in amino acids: CASSELAGLTGELFF. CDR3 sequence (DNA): TGTGCCAGCAGTGAGCTAGCGGGCTTAACCGGGGAGCTGTTTTTT.

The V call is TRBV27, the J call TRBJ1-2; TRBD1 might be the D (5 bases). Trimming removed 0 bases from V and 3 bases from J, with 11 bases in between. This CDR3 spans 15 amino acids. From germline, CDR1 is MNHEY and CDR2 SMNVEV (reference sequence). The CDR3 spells CASSLSISRDYGYTF. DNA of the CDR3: TGTGCCAGCAGTTTATCGATATCCAGGGACTATGGCTACACCTTC.

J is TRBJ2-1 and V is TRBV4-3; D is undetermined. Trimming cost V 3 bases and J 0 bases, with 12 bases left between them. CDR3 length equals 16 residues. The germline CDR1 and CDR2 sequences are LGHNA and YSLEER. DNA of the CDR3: TGCGCCAGCAGCCAGATTCAAGATAACTCCTACAATGAGCAGTTCTTC. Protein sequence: CASSQIQDNSYNEQFF.

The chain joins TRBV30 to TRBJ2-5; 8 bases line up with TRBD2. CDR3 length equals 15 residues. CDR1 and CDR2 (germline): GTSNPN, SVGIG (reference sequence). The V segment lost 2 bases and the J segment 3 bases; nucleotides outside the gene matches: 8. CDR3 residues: CAWSISGSFKETQYF. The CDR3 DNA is TGTGCCTGGAGTATAAGCGGGAGTTTCAAAGAGACCCAGTACTTC.

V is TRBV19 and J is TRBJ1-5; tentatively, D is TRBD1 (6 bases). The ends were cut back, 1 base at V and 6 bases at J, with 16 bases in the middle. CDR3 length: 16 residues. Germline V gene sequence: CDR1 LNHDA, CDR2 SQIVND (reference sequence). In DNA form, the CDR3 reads TGTGCCAGTAGTATAGCCCGGACAGCCAGGGGTCAGCCCCAGCATTTT. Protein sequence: CASSIARTARGQPQHF.

The CDR3 DNA reads TGTGCCAGCAGCTTAGCTACGAGTATTGATGAGCAGTTCTTC. It encodes CASSLATSIDEQFF. The chain recombines TRBV7-2 with TRBJ2-1; D is unresolved. The CDR3 loop spans 14 amino acids. The V and J ends lost 0 bases and 8 bases respectively, with 11 bases between them. The germline V gene encodes CDR1 SGHTA and CDR2 FQGNSA.

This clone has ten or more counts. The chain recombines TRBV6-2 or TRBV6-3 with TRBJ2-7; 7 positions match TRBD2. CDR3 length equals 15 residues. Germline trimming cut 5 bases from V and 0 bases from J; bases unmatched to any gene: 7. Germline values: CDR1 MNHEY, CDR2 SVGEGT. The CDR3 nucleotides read TGTGCCAGCAGTACCAGGACTAGTAGCTCCTACGAGCAGTACTTC. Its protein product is CASSTRTSSSYEQYF.

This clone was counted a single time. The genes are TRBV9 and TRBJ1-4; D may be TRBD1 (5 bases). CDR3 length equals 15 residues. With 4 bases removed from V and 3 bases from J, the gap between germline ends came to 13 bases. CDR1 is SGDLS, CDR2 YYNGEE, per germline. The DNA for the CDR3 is TGTGCCAGCAGCCCCAGGGAAATCTCTAATGAAAAACTGTTTTTT. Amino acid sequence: CASSPREISNEKLFF.

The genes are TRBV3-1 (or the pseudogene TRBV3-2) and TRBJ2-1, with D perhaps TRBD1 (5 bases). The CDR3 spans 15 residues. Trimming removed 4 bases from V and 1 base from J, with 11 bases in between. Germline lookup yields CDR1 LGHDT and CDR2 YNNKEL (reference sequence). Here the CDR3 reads CASSRGFGSYNEQFF. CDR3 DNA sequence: TGTGCCAGCAGCCGGGGCTTCGGATCCTACAATGAGCAGTTCTTC.

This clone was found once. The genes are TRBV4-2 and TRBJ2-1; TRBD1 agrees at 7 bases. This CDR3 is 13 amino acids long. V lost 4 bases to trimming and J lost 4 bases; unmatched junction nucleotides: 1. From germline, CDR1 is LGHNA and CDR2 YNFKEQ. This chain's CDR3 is CASSPQGYNEQFF. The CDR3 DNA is TGTGCCAGCAGCCCACAGGGGTACAATGAGCAGTTCTTC.

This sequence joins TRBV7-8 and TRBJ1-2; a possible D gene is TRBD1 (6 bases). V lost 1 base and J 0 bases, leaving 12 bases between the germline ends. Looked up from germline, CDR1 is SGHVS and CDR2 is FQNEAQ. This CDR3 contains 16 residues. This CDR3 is CASSLVATGPNYGYTF. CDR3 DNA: TGTGCCAGCAGCTTAGTGGCGACAGGACCTAACTATGGCTACACCTTC.

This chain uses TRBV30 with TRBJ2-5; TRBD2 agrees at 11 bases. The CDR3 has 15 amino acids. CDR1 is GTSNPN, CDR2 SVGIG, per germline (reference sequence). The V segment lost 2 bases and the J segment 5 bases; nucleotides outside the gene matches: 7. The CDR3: CAWSQGLAEGETQYF. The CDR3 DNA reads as TGTGCCTGGAGTCAGGGACTAGCGGAGGGGGAGACCCAGTACTTC. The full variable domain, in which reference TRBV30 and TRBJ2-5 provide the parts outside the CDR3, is SQTIHQWPATLVQPVGSPLSLECTVEGTSNPNLYWYRQAAGRGLQLLFYSVGIGQISSEVPQNLSASRPQDRQFILSSKKLLLSDSGFYLCAWSQGLAEGETQYFGPGTRLLVL.